Included here is one T cell receptor (beta chain) sequence, with context. This clonotype was found many times. It has no known antigen specificity. The sample holds no much larger clone one base away, and base qualities are not on file. The method behind the library was RT-PCR. For sequencing, a NextSeq 550 was employed. The public reads were reprocessed in TCRdb via fastp at Q25 and MiXCR, keeping in-frame beta chains. Entries that share a CDR3 protein sequence are merged under the most common genes and DNA. Across this sample there are hundreds of thousands of distinct CDR3 sequences, with 16% seen only once. The ten most abundant clones make up 7.2% of the sample. The entry originates in a study of patients and donors after allogeneic stem cell transplantation (dated by TCRdb to the early 2020s). Compared with germline, V lacks 4 bases and J lacks 0 bases; bases without a gene match: 9. Taken from the germline V gene, the CDR1 and CDR2 loops are MGHRA and YSYEKL. The cysteine opens and the phenylalanine closes a CDR3 of 16 amino acids. The only DNA kept is the CDR3, 48 bases in frame from the first base.

The clonotype originates from a human donor who was either an allogeneic HSCT recipient or a stem cell or donor lymphocyte infusion donor (not recorded which). It is not recorded whose cells these are; they may come from a transplant donor. The V gene is TRBV4-1 and the J gene is TRBJ2-7, with 7 central nucleotides matching TRBD1. Sequencing used blood, either unsorted or a sorted T cell fraction (not recorded which). The CDR3 reads as follows: CASSPRTRDSSYEQYF. The DNA is TGCGCCAGCAGCCCTCGAACACGGGACAGCTCCTACGAGCAGTACTTC.